This TCR beta chain was identified during a study of T cell responses to AZD1222 COVID-19 vaccine. Findings of the study overall: There were mostly white British donors and more females than males, and clonal diversity was possibly underestimated. Vaccine-related CD4 TCRs covered spike, predominating at 160-218 and 743-854.

Germline lookup yields CDR1 SNHLY and CDR2 FYNNEI. The CDR3 sequence is 15 residues long. Trimming removed 6 bases from V and 4 bases from J; junction bases left unmatched: 6. A note on this clone: Its antigen remains unidentified.

The repertoire was sequenced with immunoSEQ multiplex PCR; TCRdb's copy has only in-frame clones and lacks some. The table has roughly 150,000 clones, roughly 89% seen once. Specimen: peripheral blood, collected 28 days after the second AZD1222 dose. The TCR originated in an adult who received the AZD1222 COVID-19 vaccine. The rearrangement uses TRBV2 and TRBJ2-2, with 9 nucleotides matching TRBD1. The DNA for the CDR3 is TGTGCCAGCAGCGGACAGGGGAGGAGCACCGGGGAGCTGTTTTTT. Its protein product is CASSGQGRSTGELFF.